These T cell receptor beta chains were read from a single sample in a study of T cell responses to AZD1222 COVID-19 vaccine. TCRdb's copy holds only in-frame clones and misses some; the assay was immunoSEQ multiplex PCR. The table lists approximately 200,000 clones, approximately 95% of them singletons. The sample here was peripheral blood, taken 28 days after the second AZD1222 dose. The receptors derive from an adult who received the AZD1222 COVID-19 vaccine. CDR3s include the opening cysteine and the closing phenylalanine or tryptophan. A D gene is named only where the DNA matches it firmly. Clone size, where shown, is once, few, many, or a class for clones that have expanded.

>TRBJ1-2|TRBV7-9|-|-
CASSLDYGYTF
TGTGCCAGCAGCTTAGACTATGGCTACACCTTC
>TRBJ1-2|TRBV5-5|-|-
CASSLDRYGYTF
TGTGCCAGCAGCTTGGACAGATATGGCTACACCTTC
>TRBJ2-7|TRBV7-3|-|TRBD1
CASSLGTGGEQYF
TGTGCCAGCAGCTTAGGGACAGGGGGTGAGCAGTACTTC
>TRBJ1-5|TRBV5-1|-|-
CASSRIGGNQPQHF
TGCGCCAGCAGCCGGATAGGGGGCAATCAGCCCCAGCATTTT
>TRBJ1-2|TRBV7-8|-|-
CASSLVPNFYGYTF
TGTGCCAGCAGCTTAGTACCGAATTTTTATGGCTACACCTTC
>TRBJ2-6|TRBV19|-|-
CASVPSSGANVLTF
TGTGCCAGCGTGCCGAGCTCTGGGGCCAACGTCCTGACTTTC
>TRBJ2-5|TRBV2|-|-
CASSDLDQYF
TGTGCCAGCAGTGATTTGGACCAGTACTTC
>TRBJ1-6|TRBV6-5|once|-
CASMINRDIPPLHF
TGTGCCAGCATGATTAACAGGGATATTCCACCCCTCCACTTT
>TRBJ1-2|TRBV19|-|TRBD1
CASRDRGNIGYTF
TGTGCCAGTAGGGACAGGGGCAATATTGGCTACACCTTC
>TRBJ1-6|TRBV19|-|TRBD1
CASSIRDRGFSPLHF
TGTGCCAGTAGTATCCGGGACAGGGGGTTCTCACCCCTCCACTTT
>TRBJ2-1|TRBV27|once|-
CASGSSVDEQFF
TGTGCCAGTGGGTCATCCGTGGATGAGCAGTTCTTC
>TRBJ2-1|TRBV28|-|TRBD2
CASRTPSSGGPTNEQFF
TGTGCCAGCAGAACCCCCTCTAGCGGGGGCCCGACCAATGAGCAGTTCTTC
>TRBJ1-2|TRBV19|-|-
CASTPKQVAYGYTF
TGTGCCAGTACCCCTAAGCAAGTTGCCTATGGCTACACCTTC
>TRBJ1-5|TRBV6-1|-|-
CASSEVGRQPQHF
TGTGCCAGCAGTGAAGTAGGTCGGCAGCCCCAGCATTTT
>TRBJ2-1|TRBV4-2|-|TRBD2
CASSPSSGVEQFF
TGTGCCAGCAGCCCCTCTAGCGGCGTTGAGCAGTTCTTC
>TRBJ1-6|TRBV10-3|-|-
CAIRTERLNNSPLHF
TGTGCCATCAGGACTGAGAGGCTAAATAATTCACCCCTCCACTTT
>TRBJ1-2|TRBV18|-|TRBD1
CASSPGQGGYGYTF
TGTGCCAGCTCACCGGGACAGGGCGGGTATGGCTACACCTTC
>TRBJ2-7|TRBV2|-|-
CASNRDGPSYEQYF
TGTGCCAGCAACCGGGACGGCCCCTCCTACGAGCAGTACTTC
>TRBJ1-6|TRBV28|-|-
CASSLSRSPLHF
TGTGCCAGCAGTTTGTCAAGATCACCCCTCCACTTT
>TRBJ2-1|TRBV19|-|TRBD1
CATQGQNNEQFF
TGTGCCACCCAGGGACAGAACAATGAGCAGTTCTTC
>TRBJ2-7|TRBV19|-|-
CASIPRHVEQYF
TGTGCCAGTATCCCCCGTCACGTGGAGCAGTACTTC
>TRBJ1-2|TRBV6-5|-|TRBD1
CASRDRAGGYTF
TGTGCCAGCAGAGACAGGGCTGGGGGCTACACCTTC
>TRBJ1-3|TRBV2|-|TRBD1
CASRINIQGAFGNTIYF
TGTGCCAGCAGGATAAATATACAGGGGGCATTTGGAAACACCATATATTTT
>TRBJ2-3|TRBV7-8|-|TRBD2
CASSRGGVDTQYF
TGTGCCAGCAGCCGGGGGGGGGTAGATACGCAGTATTTT
>TRBJ1-5|TRBV19|-|-
CASSRSGNSGQPQHF
TGTGCCAGTAGTAGGTCAGGGAATTCGGGTCAGCCCCAGCATTTT
>TRBJ1-2|TRBV5-5|-|-
CASSYPAGRGYTF
TGTGCCAGCAGCTATCCAGCGGGACGTGGCTACACCTTC
>TRBJ1-5|TRBV2|-|-
CASSLQTSVKQPQHF
TGTGCCAGCAGTCTCCAGACCTCAGTGAAACAGCCCCAGCATTTT
>TRBJ2-1|TRBV7-9|-|-
CASSLGTGTYNEQFF
TGTGCCAGCAGCTTAGGGACGGGGACTTACAATGAGCAGTTCTTC
>TRBJ1-6|TRBV5-1|-|-
CASSPLGGESPLHF
TGCGCCAGCAGCCCCCTGGGGGGGGAATCACCCCTCCACTTT
>TRBJ1-2|TRBV4-2|once|TRBD1
CASSQDLRGLGYGYTF
TGTGCCAGCAGCCAAGATCTGAGGGGGCTTGGCTATGGCTACACCTTC
>TRBJ1-1|TRBV7-9|-|-
CASSSARVMNTEAFF
TGTGCCAGCAGCTCAGCACGGGTTATGAACACTGAAGCTTTCTTT
>TRBJ2-7|TRBV3-1/TRBV3-2|-|-
CASSQDSQALGVQYF
TGTGCCAGCAGCCAAGACTCCCAGGCGCTCGGGGTGCAGTACTTC
>TRBJ1-2|TRBV6-5|-|TRBD1
CASSREGTAYGYTF
TGTGCCAGCAGTCGCGAGGGGACAGCCTATGGCTACACCTTC
>TRBJ2-3|TRBV7-9|-|-
CASSPTGDTQYF
TGTGCCAGCTCTCCTACCGGAGATACGCAGTATTTT
>TRBJ1-5|TRBV9|-|TRBD1
CASSAGTGTWPQHF
TGTGCCAGCAGCGCCGGGACAGGCACTTGGCCCCAGCATTTT
>TRBJ1-5|TRBV29-1|-|TRBD1
CSVAEQGDNQPQHF
TGCAGCGTTGCGGAACAGGGGGACAATCAGCCCCAGCATTTT
>TRBJ1-1|TRBV28|-|TRBD1
CASRGTGVNTEAFF
TGTGCCAGCAGGGGGACAGGGGTGAACACTGAAGCTTTCTTT
>TRBJ2-1|TRBV29-1|-|-
CSVEGYRGGNEQFF
TGCAGCGTTGAGGGCTATAGAGGAGGGAATGAGCAGTTCTTC
>TRBJ2-7|TRBV28|once|-
CASSPGAPRTYEQYF
TGTGCCAGCAGTCCTGGGGCACCCCGGACCTACGAGCAGTACTTC
>TRBJ2-4|TRBV5-1|once|TRBD1
CASSFQGTVDIQYF
TGCGCCAGCAGCTTTCAAGGGACAGTGGACATTCAGTACTTC
>TRBJ2-3|TRBV7-9|-|-
CASSPSTDTQYF
TGTGCCAGCAGCCCGAGCACAGATACGCAGTATTTT
>TRBJ1-3|TRBV6-2/TRBV6-3|-|-
CASSPAQGGSGNTIYF
TGTGCCAGCAGCCCGGCCCAGGGAGGGTCTGGAAACACCATATATTTT
>TRBJ1-1|TRBV7-8|-|-
CASSLVGAGTEAFF
TGTGCCAGCAGCTTAGTCGGAGCGGGAACTGAAGCTTTCTTT
>TRBJ1-1|TRBV6-6|-|TRBD1
CASRDWTGLNTEAFF
TGTGCCAGCAGAGATTGGACAGGACTGAACACTGAAGCTTTCTTT
>TRBJ2-1|TRBV4-2|few|TRBD2
CASSLTSRGGAHEQFF
TGTGCCAGCAGCCTCACCTCCCGCGGGGGGGCCCATGAGCAGTTCTTC
>TRBJ1-2|TRBV6-5|once|-
CASSNPRGYTF
TGTGCCAGCAGTAACCCTCGGGGCTACACCTTC
>TRBJ1-6|TRBV2|once|-
CASSDTGAVNSPLHF
TGTGCCAGCAGTGACACCGGGGCGGTGAATTCACCCCTCCACTTT
>TRBJ1-4|TRBV5-5|once|-
CASSSGLSNEKLFF
TGTGCCAGCAGCTCGGGACTGTCTAATGAAAAACTGTTTTTT
>TRBJ1-2|TRBV7-2|-|-
CASSPLPNYGYTF
TGTGCCAGCAGCCCCCTTCCTAACTATGGCTACACCTTC
>TRBJ1-1|TRBV3-1/TRBV3-2|-|-
CAARGWGTEAFF
TGTGCGGCGCGGGGATGGGGCACTGAAGCTTTCTTT
>TRBJ1-2|TRBV7-6|once|-
CASSLSQREGGYTF
TGTGCCAGCAGCTTATCGCAACGAGAAGGAGGCTACACCTTC
>TRBJ2-5|TRBV27|-|-
CASSLFGTQYF
TGTGCCAGCAGTTTATTCGGGACCCAGTACTTC
>TRBJ1-3|TRBV4-2|-|-
CASSQDRNTIYF
TGTGCCAGCAGCCAAGATAGAAACACCATATATTTT
>TRBJ2-7|TRBV6-2/TRBV6-3|-|TRBD2
CASSYSRMASGGAWSYEQYF
TGTGCCAGCAGTTACTCTAGGATGGCCAGCGGGGGGGCTTGGTCCTACGAGCAGTACTTC
>TRBJ1-4|TRBV6-2/TRBV6-3|-|-
CASSEEHDNEKLFF
TGTGCCAGCAGTGAGGAGCACGACAATGAAAAACTGTTTTTT